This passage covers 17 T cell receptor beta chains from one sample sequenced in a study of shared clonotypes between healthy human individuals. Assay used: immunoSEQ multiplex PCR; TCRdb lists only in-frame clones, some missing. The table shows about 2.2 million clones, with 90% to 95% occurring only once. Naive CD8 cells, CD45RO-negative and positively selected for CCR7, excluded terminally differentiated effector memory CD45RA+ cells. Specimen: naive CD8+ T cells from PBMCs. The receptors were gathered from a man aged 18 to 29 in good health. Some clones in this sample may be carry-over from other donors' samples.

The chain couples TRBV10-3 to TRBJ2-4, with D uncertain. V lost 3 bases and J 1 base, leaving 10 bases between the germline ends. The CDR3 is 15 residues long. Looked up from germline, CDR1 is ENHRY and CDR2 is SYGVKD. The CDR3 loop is CAISDPPRAKNIQYF. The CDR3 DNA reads TGTGCCATCAGTGATCCCCCCAGGGCCAAAAACATTCAGTACTTC.

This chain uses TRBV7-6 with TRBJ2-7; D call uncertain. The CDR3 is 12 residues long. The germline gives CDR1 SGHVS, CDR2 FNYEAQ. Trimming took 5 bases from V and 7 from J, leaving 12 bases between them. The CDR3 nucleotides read TGTGCCAGCAGCGCGCTGGCCTCTGAGCAGTACTTC. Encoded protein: CASSALASEQYF.

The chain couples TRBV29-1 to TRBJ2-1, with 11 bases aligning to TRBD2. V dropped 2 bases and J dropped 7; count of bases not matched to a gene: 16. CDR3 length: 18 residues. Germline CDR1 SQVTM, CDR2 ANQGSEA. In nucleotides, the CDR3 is TGCAGCGTTGAATATTTTGGGGGACTAGCGGCGAATATTAATGAGCAGTTCTTC. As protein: CSVEYFGGLAANINEQFF.

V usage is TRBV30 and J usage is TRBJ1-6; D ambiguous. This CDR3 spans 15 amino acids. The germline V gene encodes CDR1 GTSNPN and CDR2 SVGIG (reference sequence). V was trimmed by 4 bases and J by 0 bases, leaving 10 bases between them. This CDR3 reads CAWTILGSYNSPLHF. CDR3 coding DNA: TGTGCCTGGACTATACTAGGCTCCTATAATTCACCCCTCCACTTT.

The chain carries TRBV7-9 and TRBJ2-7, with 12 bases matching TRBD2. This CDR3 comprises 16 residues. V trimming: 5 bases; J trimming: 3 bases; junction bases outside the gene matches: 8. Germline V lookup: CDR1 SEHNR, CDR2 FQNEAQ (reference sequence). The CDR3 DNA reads TGTGCCAGCAGCCAGTCGACTAGCGGGAGTCTCTACGAGCAGTACTTC. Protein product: CASSQSTSGSLYEQYF.

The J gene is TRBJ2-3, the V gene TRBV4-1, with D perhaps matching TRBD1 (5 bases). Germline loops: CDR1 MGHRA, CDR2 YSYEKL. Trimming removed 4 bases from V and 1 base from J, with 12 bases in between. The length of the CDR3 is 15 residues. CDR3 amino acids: CASSPARDRTDTQYF. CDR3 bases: TGCGCCAGCAGCCCTGCCAGGGATCGCACAGATACGCAGTATTTT.

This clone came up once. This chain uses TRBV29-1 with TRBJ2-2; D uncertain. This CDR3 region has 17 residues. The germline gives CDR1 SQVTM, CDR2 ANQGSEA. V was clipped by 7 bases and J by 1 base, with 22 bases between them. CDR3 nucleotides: TGCAGCGCTTGCCTCTTTCACCCGACACTGAACACCGGGGAGCTGTTTTTT. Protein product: CSACLFHPTLNTGELFF.

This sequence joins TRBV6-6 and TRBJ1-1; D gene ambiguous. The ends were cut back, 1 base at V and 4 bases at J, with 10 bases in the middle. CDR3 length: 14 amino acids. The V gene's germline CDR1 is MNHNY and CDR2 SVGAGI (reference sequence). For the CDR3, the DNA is TGTGCCAGCAGTTACTTAGTAGGGTCCACTGAAGCTTTCTTT. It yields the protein CASSYLVGSTEAFF.

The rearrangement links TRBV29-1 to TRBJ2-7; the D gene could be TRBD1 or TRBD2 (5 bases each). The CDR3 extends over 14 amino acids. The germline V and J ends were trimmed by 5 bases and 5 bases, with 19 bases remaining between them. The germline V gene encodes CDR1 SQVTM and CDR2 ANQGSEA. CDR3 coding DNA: TGCAGCGTTTCAGAGGGGATCAGGTCCCACGAGCAGTACTTC. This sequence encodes CSVSEGIRSHEQYF.

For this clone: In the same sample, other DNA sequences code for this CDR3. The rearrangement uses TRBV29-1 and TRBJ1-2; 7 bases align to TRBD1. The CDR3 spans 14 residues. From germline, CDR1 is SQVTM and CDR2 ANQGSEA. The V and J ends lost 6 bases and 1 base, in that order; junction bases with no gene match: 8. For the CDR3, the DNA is TGCAGCGTCCGCATGACAGGGAATAACTATGGCTACACCTTC. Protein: CSVRMTGNNYGYTF.

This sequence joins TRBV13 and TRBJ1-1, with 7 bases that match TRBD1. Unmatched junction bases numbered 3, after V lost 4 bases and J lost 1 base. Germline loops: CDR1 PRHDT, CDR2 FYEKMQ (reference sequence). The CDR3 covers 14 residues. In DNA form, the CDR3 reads TGTGCCAGCAGCTATGGGACAGCGAACACTGAAGCTTTCTTT. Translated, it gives CASSYGTANTEAFF.

The CDR3 DNA reads as TGCGCCAGCAGCCCAGTTATTGGGAATGAGCAGTTCTTC. This translates into CASSPVIGNEQFF. V and J are TRBV5-1 and TRBJ2-1; D is uncertain. The CDR3 has 13 amino acids. Trimming stripped 4 bases from V and 7 bases from J, with 12 bases between. Germline values: CDR1 SGHRS, CDR2 YFSETQ.

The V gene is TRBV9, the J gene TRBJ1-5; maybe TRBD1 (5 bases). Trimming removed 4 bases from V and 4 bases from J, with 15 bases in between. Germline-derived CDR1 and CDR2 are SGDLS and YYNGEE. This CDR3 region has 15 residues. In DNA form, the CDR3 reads TGTGCCAGCAGCCCAGGGTCTGGAGCAAATCAGCCCCAGCATTTT. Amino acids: CASSPGSGANQPQHF. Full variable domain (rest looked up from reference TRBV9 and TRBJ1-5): DSGVTQTPKHLITATGQRVTLRCSPRSGDLSVYWYQQSLDQGLQFLIQYYNGEERAKGNILERFSAQQFPDLHSELNLSSLELGDSALYFCASSPGSGANQPQHFGDGTRLSIL.

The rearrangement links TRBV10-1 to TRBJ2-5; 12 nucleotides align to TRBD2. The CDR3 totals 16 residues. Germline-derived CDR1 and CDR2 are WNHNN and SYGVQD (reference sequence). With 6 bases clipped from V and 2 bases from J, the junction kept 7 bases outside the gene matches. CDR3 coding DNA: TGCGCCAGCAGGCGACTAGCGGGAGTTTTACAAGAGACCCAGTACTTC. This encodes CASRRLAGVLQETQYF.

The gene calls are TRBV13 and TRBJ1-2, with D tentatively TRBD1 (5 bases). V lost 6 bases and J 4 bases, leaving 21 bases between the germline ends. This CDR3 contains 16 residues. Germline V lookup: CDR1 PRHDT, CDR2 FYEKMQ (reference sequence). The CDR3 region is CASSNRGALPSYGYTF. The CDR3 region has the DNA TGTGCCAGCAGTAACCGGGGCGCGCTCCCATCCTATGGCTACACCTTC.

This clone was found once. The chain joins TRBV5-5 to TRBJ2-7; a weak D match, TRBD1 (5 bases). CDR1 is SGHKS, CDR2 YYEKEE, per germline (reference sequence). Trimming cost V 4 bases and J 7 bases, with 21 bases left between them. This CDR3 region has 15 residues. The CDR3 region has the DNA TGTGCCAGCAGCCCCACCCCCCCGGCGGCAGGGGAGCAGTACTTC. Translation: CASSPTPPAAGEQYF.

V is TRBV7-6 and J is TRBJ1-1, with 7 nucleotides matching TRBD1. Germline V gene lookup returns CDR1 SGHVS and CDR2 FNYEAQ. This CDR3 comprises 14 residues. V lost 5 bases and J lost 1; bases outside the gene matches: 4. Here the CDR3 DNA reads TGTGCCAGCAGCCCGACAGGGTCGAACACTGAAGCTTTCTTT. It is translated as CASSPTGSNTEAFF.